The 13 T cell receptor beta chains below were found in one sample sequenced in a study of regulatory T cells in long-lasting Graves disease. Building of the TCR beta libraries involved iRepertoire HTBI primers and Arm-PCR of CDR3 regions. Using its own MiXCR run on the multiplex PCR reads, TCRdb lists one record per CDR3 protein. This table has 400,000 to 550,000 distinct CDR3 sequences, roughly 17% appearing once. Time point of the sample: newly diagnosed GD, antithyroid drugs for less than 3 months. PBMC RNA served as the TCR library source. The data were also submitted as part of a second study, on T cells in Graves' hyperthyroidism and ophthalmopathy.

The material was peripheral blood mononuclear cells (PBMCs), obtained at new diagnosis, from a patient treated with antithyroid drugs. The receptor set was obtained from a woman in her 30s with Graves disease.

This clonotype was detected only once. The genes are TRBV30 and TRBJ1-6, with a tentative D call TRBD1 (6 bases). CDR3 length equals 15 residues. Germline V gene data show CDR1 as GTSNPN and CDR2 as SVGIG (reference sequence). V lost 0 bases and J lost 9, with 15 bases in between. The CDR3 coding sequence is TGTGCCTGGAGTGTACTCCGGACAGATAGTTCACCCCTCCACTTT. Its translation is CAWSVLRTDSSPLHF.

This clonotype has more than one count but fewer than ten. The J gene is TRBJ1-5, the V gene TRBV6-1; 9 bases agree with TRBD1. This CDR3 contains 15 residues. CDR1 is MNHNS and CDR2 is SASEGT in the germline V gene. V shed 6 bases, J shed 6 bases, and the junction held 9 bases outside the gene matches. CDR3 sequence reads: CASSMTGGLGQPQHF. The CDR3 bases are TGTGCCAGCAGCATGACAGGGGGATTGGGTCAGCCCCAGCATTTT.

The rearrangement links TRBV7-9 to TRBJ2-1; possibly TRBD1 for D (6 bases). The CDR3 is made up of 13 amino acids. Germline CDR1 is SEHNR and CDR2 is FQNEAQ (reference sequence). V was trimmed by 6 bases and J by 9 bases, leaving 15 bases between them. CDR3 residues: CASRPTGLGEQFF. CDR3 nucleotides: TGTGCCAGCAGGCCTACAGGGTTAGGTGAGCAGTTCTTC.

This clonotype was picked up many times. The gene calls are TRBV11-2 and TRBJ2-2; D remains ambiguous. Trimming took 5 bases from V and 0 from J, leaving 19 bases between them. The CDR3 is made up of 18 amino acids. Per the germline V gene, CDR1 is SGHAT and CDR2 is FQNNGV. The DNA for the CDR3 is TGTGCCAGCAGCAGACTTTGGTCTTCTGGAGCGAACACCGGGGAGCTGTTTTTT. Translation gives CASSRLWSSGANTGELFF.

This clonotype was recorded many times. This chain connects TRBV9 to TRBJ2-5; the match to TRBD1 covers 7 bases. Germline CDR1 is SGDLS and CDR2 is YYNGEE. This CDR3 has 16 residues. Trimming took 0 bases from V and 5 from J; bases not matched to a gene: 10. The CDR3 protein is CASSVGSGIQGETQYF. The CDR3 DNA is TGTGCCAGCAGCGTAGGGTCTGGGATACAGGGGGAGACCCAGTACTTC.

J is TRBJ2-7 and V is TRBV7-6; 9 bases match TRBD2. Germline loops: CDR1 SGHVS, CDR2 FNYEAQ. V was clipped by 1 base and J by 6 bases; unmatched bases: 4. This CDR3 is built from 14 residues. DNA for the CDR3: TGTGCCAGCAGCTTAGACGCGGGAGGGACCGAGCAGTACTTC. Protein sequence: CASSLDAGGTEQYF.

Remarks on this clonotype: This sequence may be a read error, since a much larger clone differs from it by one base. V is TRBV5-1 and J is TRBJ1-1; no definite D call. The V gene's germline CDR1 is SGHRS and CDR2 YFSETQ. CDR3 length equals 13 residues. CDR3 sequence: CANSPYSSTEAFF. For the CDR3, the DNA is TGCGCCAACAGCCCGTACAGCAGCACTGAAGCTTTCTTT.

This clonotype has at least ten counts. The chain has TRBV15 and TRBJ1-4; a weak D match, TRBD1 (5 bases). V gave up 0 bases and J gave up 7 bases, with 12 bases separating them. CDR3 length: 15 amino acids. The V gene's germline CDR1 is LNHNV and CDR2 YYDKDF (reference sequence). The DNA of the CDR3 is TGTGCCACCAGCAGAGATCAGGGCTCGGGTGAAAAACTGTTTTTT. Translation: CATSRDQGSGEKLFF.

About this clonotype itself: A read error is possible here, since a much larger clone lies one base away. This sequence joins TRBV2 and TRBJ1-1; a possible D gene is TRBD1 (6 bases). This CDR3 spans 18 amino acids. The germline gives CDR1 SNHLY, CDR2 FYNNEI. V was trimmed by 5 bases and J by 3 bases, leaving 25 bases between them. CDR3: CASSCSTEIQGLDTEAFF. CDR3 in DNA: TGTGCCAGCAGTTGCTCCACCGAAATTCAGGGGTTGGACACTGAAGCTTTCTTT.

The rearrangement joins TRBV19 to TRBJ2-7; D is possibly TRBD1 (5 bases). Germline CDR1 LNHDA, CDR2 SQIVND (reference sequence). This CDR3 spans 13 amino acids. Deletions cut 4 bases from V and 6 bases from J, with 13 bases between. The CDR3 DNA reads as TGTGCCAGTAGTACCTACGACAGATCCGAGCAGTACTTC. Protein: CASSTYDRSEQYF.

This clonotype was observed at least ten times. This sequence joins TRBV30 and TRBJ2-3, with 8 bases fitting TRBD2. The CDR3 loop spans 16 amino acids. Trimming at V came to 2 bases and at J to 8 bases, leaving 15 bases not matched to a gene. Germline loops: CDR1 GTSNPN, CDR2 SVGIG (reference sequence). In DNA, the CDR3 is TGTGCCTGGAGTCTACCCTGGAGTAGCGGGAATCGTACGCAGTATTTT. It specifies CAWSLPWSSGNRTQYF.

Points on this clonotype: A read error may be the cause here, since a much bigger clone is one base away. V gene TRBV25-1 combines with J gene TRBJ1-5; 9 positions match TRBD1. The length of the CDR3 is 14 residues. Trimming took 4 bases from V and 3 from J; bases not matched to a gene: 1. In germline, CDR1 is MGHDK, CDR2 SYGVNS. Here the CDR3 DNA reads TGTGCCAGCAGTGGGACAGGGGCCAATCAGCCCCAGCATTTT. This gives the protein CASSGTGANQPQHF.

The chain recombines TRBV12-3 or TRBV12-4 with TRBJ2-5; TRBD1 matches at 7 bases. This CDR3 contains 12 residues. V was pared by 4 bases and J by 11 bases, with 7 bases of the junction left unmatched. CDR3 bases: TGTGCCAGCAGTTACAGGGGCGATGAGCAGTACTTC. Amino acid sequence: CASSYRGDEQYF.